This paragraph reports one TCR beta chain. This specimen comes from a study of blood T cell repertoires in COVID-19. The CDR3 consists of 15 residues. V shed 6 bases and J 0 bases; nucleotides not matched to a gene: 3. Germline values: CDR1 MNHEY, CDR2 SVGAGI. Sequencing used immunoSEQ multiplex PCR; TCRdb keeps in-frame clones, though not all of them. The sample has about 160,000 clones, roughly 87% seen once. The sample comprised PBMCs or T cells enriched from blood (not recorded which). This rearrangement joins TRBV6-5 to TRBJ2-5; TRBD2 matches at 11 bases. This sequence was found in a woman aged 45 to 65 who had recovered from COVID-19. The CDR3 reads CASRPGLADQETQYF. The CDR3, as DNA: TGTGCCAGCAGGCCGGGACTAGCGGACCAAGAGACCCAGTACTTC.